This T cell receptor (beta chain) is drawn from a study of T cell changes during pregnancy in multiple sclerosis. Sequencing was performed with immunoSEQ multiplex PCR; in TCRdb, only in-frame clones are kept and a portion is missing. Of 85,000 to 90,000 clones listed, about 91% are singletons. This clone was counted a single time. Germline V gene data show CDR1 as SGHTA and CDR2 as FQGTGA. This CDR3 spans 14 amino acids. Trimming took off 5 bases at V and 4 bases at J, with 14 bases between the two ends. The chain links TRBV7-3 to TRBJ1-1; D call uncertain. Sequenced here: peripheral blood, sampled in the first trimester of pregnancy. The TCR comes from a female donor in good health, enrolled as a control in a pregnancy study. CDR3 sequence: CASSPSARGTEAFF. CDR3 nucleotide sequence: TGTGCCAGCAGCCCCTCTGCGAGAGGCACTGAAGCTTTCTTT.